This T cell receptor (beta chain) was obtained from a study of blood T cell repertoires in COVID-19. In the study overall: T cells, B-cell-depleted T cells, or PBMCs supplied cDNA or gDNA.

Participants were aged about 18 to 100 years from roughly 26 US areas. Germline CDR1 GTSNPN, CDR2 SVGIG (reference sequence). The CDR3 extends over 11 amino acids. The ends were cut back, 5 bases at V and 6 bases at J, with 8 bases in the middle. This clone has at least ten counts. Per the authors' pipeline: Using reference gene primer amplification, nucleated cell counts were estimated. Data came from immunoSEQ multiplex PCR; TCRdb stores just in-frame clones and leaves some out. That table supplies the V and J calls and clone size; D and trimming were determined from the DNA. This sample has some 110,000 clones; about four fifths occur once, and the top ten carry roughly 3.9%.

The chain employs TRBV30 and TRBJ2-1; tentative D call: TRBD1 (6 bases). Specimen: PBMCs or T cells enriched from blood (not recorded which). This clonotype was obtained from a woman under 40 who had recovered from COVID-19. The CDR3, as DNA: TGTGCCTGGGACAGGATCAATGAGCAGTTCTTC. Translation: CAWDRINEQFF.